This T cell receptor (beta chain) was sequenced during a study of blood T cell repertoires in COVID-19. Across the study: Sites across the United States, Italy and Spain contributed samples from acute and convalescent COVID-19. Sample material is recorded as cDNA or gDNA derived from T cells, B-cell-depleted T cells, or PBMCs.

Per the study methods: Nucleated cell number was recorded as an estimate derived from reference gene primer amplification. Data came from immunoSEQ multiplex PCR; TCRdb stores just in-frame clones and leaves some out. The V and J calls and clone size come from that table; D and trimming were worked out from the DNA. Of 150,000 to 180,000 clones in the sample, 75% to 80% were seen once. In germline, CDR1 is LNHDA, CDR2 SQIVND (reference sequence). Trimming shortened V by 5 bases and J by 3 bases, and 15 bases separated the two germline ends. This CDR3 region has 15 residues. Sequenced input: peripheral blood. The receptor comes from a man of 80 years or more with acute or convalescent COVID-19. The chain joins TRBV19 to TRBJ2-3, with D perhaps TRBD1 (5 bases). CDR3 loop: CASSVGRARTDTQYF. The CDR3 nucleotides are TGTGCCAGTAGTGTTGGCAGGGCAAGAACAGATACGCAGTATTTT.